A selection of T cell receptor beta chains follows, all from one sample in a study of shared clonotypes between healthy human individuals. Method: immunoSEQ multiplex PCR; TCRdb's copy keeps in-frame clones and lacks some. This sample carries about 380,000 clones, 96% of them seen once, and the ten largest clones take 0.32%. Sequenced input: memory CD8+ T cells sorted from blood. These receptors all come from a man aged 30 to 45 in good health. CDR3s include the opening cysteine and the closing phenylalanine or tryptophan. The order of the fields is J gene, CDR3 length, V gene, clone size, D gene, CDR3 DNA, CDR3 protein. A D gene is named only where the DNA matches it firmly. Expanded clones are given a class, and other clones once, few, many or no size at all.

>TRBJ2-7|12|TRBV2|-|-
TGTGCCAGCAGTGAGAGCTCCTACGAGCAGTACTTC
CASSESSYEQYF
>TRBJ2-1|15|TRBV7-2|-|TRBD2
TGTGCCAGCAGCGGGCGGACTAGCGGGAGCAATGAGCAGTTCTTC
CASSGRTSGSNEQFF
>TRBJ1-5|10|TRBV20-1|-|-
TGCAGTGCTAGCAATCAGCCCCAGCATTTT
CSASNQPQHF
>TRBJ2-1|18|TRBV7-3|-|TRBD2
TGTGCCAGCAGCCCAGGTCCGACTAGCGGGAGCCTCTACAATGAGCAGTTCTTC
CASSPGPTSGSLYNEQFF
>TRBJ2-7|11|TRBV15|-|-
TGTGCCACCGGGACATCCTACGAGCAGTACTTC
CATGTSYEQYF
>TRBJ2-7|12|TRBV7-9|-|-
TGTGCCAGCAGCTTAGGTTTGGGCGAGCAGTACTTC
CASSLGLGEQYF
>TRBJ2-7|15|TRBV5-6|-|TRBD1
TGTGCCAGCAGCTGGGGACAGACGATCTCCTACGAGCAGTACTTC
CASSWGQTISYEQYF
>TRBJ2-2|12|TRBV29-1|-|TRBD1
TGCAGCGTTGGGACAGGGTCGGGGGAGCTGTTTTTT
CSVGTGSGELFF
>TRBJ2-7|14|TRBV6-5|-|-
TGTGCCAGCAGTTACTCTTCGCCTATCTACGAGCAGTACTTC
CASSYSSPIYEQYF
>TRBJ2-3|17|TRBV7-9|-|TRBD1
TGTGCCAGCAGCTTAGGACGACAGGGCCTAAGCACAGATACGCAGTATTTT
CASSLGRQGLSTDTQYF
>TRBJ2-7|15|TRBV19|once|TRBD1
TGTGCCAGTAGCACGGACAGGGTGAGGTCTTACGAGCAGTACTTC
CASSTDRVRSYEQYF
>TRBJ2-7|14|TRBV5-1|-|-
TGCGCCAGCAGCTTTGGCGGGGTATCCTACGAGCAGTACTTC
CASSFGGVSYEQYF
>TRBJ2-1|14|TRBV6-6|-|TRBD2
TGTGCCAGCAGTCCTACTAGCGGTATACATGAGCAGTTCTTC
CASSPTSGIHEQFF
>TRBJ2-7|12|TRBV28|-|-
TGTGCCAGCAGTTTAGAGATCCACGAGCAGTACTTC
CASSLEIHEQYF
>TRBJ2-1|15|TRBV4-1|-|-
TGCGCCAGCAGCCAAGATGCGGGTTCCTACAATGAGCAGTTCTTC
CASSQDAGSYNEQFF
>TRBJ2-5|15|TRBV30|-|TRBD2
TGTGCCTGGAGTGCCGTAGCGGGAGGGGGGGAGACCCAGTACTTC
CAWSAVAGGGETQYF
>TRBJ2-1|9|TRBV20-1|-|-
TGCAGGGAACACGAATTGCAGTTCTTC
CREHELQFF
>TRBJ1-5|15|TRBV19|-|-
TGTGCCAGTAGTATAGACCAGGGGATGAATCAGCCCCAGCATTTT
CASSIDQGMNQPQHF
>TRBJ2-1|15|TRBV27|-|TRBD2
TGTGCCAGCAGTTTCCGGACTAGCGGGATCAATGAGCAGTTCTTC
CASSFRTSGINEQFF
>TRBJ1-4|14|TRBV4-1|-|TRBD1
TGCGCCAGCAGCCTCGGGACAGCTAATGAAAAACTGTTTTTT
CASSLGTANEKLFF
>TRBJ2-1|16|TRBV19|-|TRBD1
TGTGCCAGTAGTATAGTTGCGGGCAGGGGGCCCAATGAGCAGTTCTTC
CASSIVAGRGPNEQFF
>TRBJ2-1|17|TRBV27|-|TRBD2
TGTGCCAGCAGTATGCATCCAGCGGGAGGCTCCTACAATGAGCAGTTCTTC
CASSMHPAGGSYNEQFF
>TRBJ2-7|15|TRBV28|-|-
TGTGCCAGCAGTTTAGCTCCCATGAACTCCTACGAGCAGTACTTC
CASSLAPMNSYEQYF
>TRBJ2-1|15|TRBV19|-|TRBD2
TGTGCCAGTAGCATCGGGACTAGAAACTACAATGAGCAGTTCTTC
CASSIGTRNYNEQFF
>TRBJ2-1|16|TRBV9|-|TRBD1
TGTGCCAGCAGCGTATCCCCCGGGACAGGGGTCAATGAGCAGTTCTTC
CASSVSPGTGVNEQFF
>TRBJ2-3|16|TRBV7-8|-|TRBD2
TGTGCCAGCAGGCAAAGGAGACTAGCGGATTCAGATACGCAGTATTTT
CASRQRRLADSDTQYF
>TRBJ1-2|13|TRBV30|once|-
TGTGCCTGGAGTCGGGGGCCGTTCGGGGGCTACACCTTC
CAWSRGPFGGYTF